These T cell receptor beta chains were read from a single sample in a study of shared clonotypes between healthy human individuals. TCRdb's table, derived via immunoSEQ multiplex PCR, lists solely in-frame clones and lacks some. The table shows over a million clones, with 65% to 80% occurring only once. Specimen: memory CD4+ T cells sorted from blood. These receptors were obtained from a man younger than 35 in good health. Both conserved end residues are part of each CDR3. D genes are given only for firm matches. Some rows mark clone size as missing; the rest say once, few, many or name a class of expanded clone.

j_call clone_size v_call d_call cdr3_nt cdr3_aa
TRBJ2-2 - TRBV21-1 - TGTGCCAGCAGCAAAGCCCTCGGGACAGACTTTAGAGTCACCGGGGAGCTGTTTTTT CASSKALGTDFRVTGELFF
TRBJ1-3 few TRBV7-7 TRBD1 TGTGCTAGCAGCGCCGGGACAGGCTCTGGAAACACCATATATTTT CASSAGTGSGNTIYF
TRBJ1-1 - TRBV6-4 TRBD1 TGTGCCAGCAGTCCTCAGGGGGCTAACACTGAAGCTTTCTTT CASSPQGANTEAFF
TRBJ1-2 - TRBV25-1 - TGTGCCAGCAGTAAACTAGGGGGACCTCGGTATGGCTACACCTTC CASSKLGGPRYGYTF
TRBJ2-5 once TRBV4-2 TRBD2 TGTGCCAGCAGCCTAGGGGACTACGAGACCCAGTACTTC CASSLGDYETQYF
TRBJ2-7 - TRBV5-6 - TGTGCCAGCAGCTTGTTAGGGGGAGGGAACTCCTACGAGCAGTACTTC CASSLLGGGNSYEQYF
TRBJ2-1 once TRBV10-1 - TGCGCCAGCAGTGGTGTCGGGGCAGGATGGAGCAATGAGCAGTTCTTC CASSGVGAGWSNEQFF
TRBJ2-7 once TRBV5-1 TRBD2 TGCGCCAGCAGTAGTAGCGGGGCCGGCTACGAGCAGTACTTC CASSSSGAGYEQYF
TRBJ2-3 many TRBV11-3 - TGTGCCAGCAGCTTAGGCAGCCCAGATACGCAGTATTTT CASSLGSPDTQYF
TRBJ2-1 - TRBV7-9 TRBD2 TGTGCCAGCAGCTTAAGGGCTAGCGGGGGTCATGAGCAGTTCTTC CASSLRASGGHEQFF
TRBJ2-1 - TRBV28 - TGTGCCAGCAGTCTCCCCACTAATTACAATGAGCAGTTCTTC CASSLPTNYNEQFF
TRBJ2-1 - TRBV6-5 - TGTGCCAGCAGTCTTAGCGGTCAGCAGTTCTTC CASSLSGQQFF
TRBJ1-2 - TRBV28 - TGTGCCAGCAGTTTATATGGGGGCTACTATGGCTACACCTTC CASSLYGGYYGYTF
TRBJ2-2 - TRBV7-6 - TGTGCCAGCAGCCAACTTCGGGAGCCGGGGAACACCGGGGAGCTGTTTTTT CASSQLREPGNTGELFF
TRBJ1-5 - TRBV7-2 - TGTGCCAGCAGCCCCCATCGGGGAGACAATCAGCCCCAGCATTTT CASSPHRGDNQPQHF
TRBJ2-7 - TRBV5-1 TRBD1 TGCGCCAGCAGCACCGACAGGGGGCACTACGAGCAGTACTTC CASSTDRGHYEQYF
TRBJ2-1 - TRBV5-4 TRBD2 TGTGCCAGCAGCGAGGGACTAGCGGGGGGAAGGCAGTTCTTC CASSEGLAGGRQFF
TRBJ2-5 once TRBV28 - TGTGCCAGCAGTTTAGGCAGCGCCCAAGAGACCCAGTACTTC CASSLGSAQETQYF
TRBJ1-3 - TRBV4-1 - TGCGCCAGCAGCCAAGGGGACGGGGGAAACACCATATATTTT CASSQGDGGNTIYF
TRBJ2-2 - TRBV10-1 - TGCGCCAGCAGTGAGAATAGAGGGGGGGGACTTACGAACACCGGGGAGCTGTTTTTT CASSENRGGGLTNTGELFF
TRBJ2-1 - TRBV10-2 - TGCGCCAGCGGGCGACACGCGGATGAGCAGTTCTTC CASGRHADEQFF
TRBJ2-7 - TRBV28 TRBD1 TGTGCCAGCAGCGATTCGGGACAGGGTAGGTACGAGCAGTACTTC CASSDSGQGRYEQYF
TRBJ2-1 - TRBV19 TRBD2 TGTGCCAGTAAGGAAGCGGGAACCTACAATGAGCAGTTCTTC CASKEAGTYNEQFF
TRBJ1-2 few TRBV6-1 - TGTGCCAGCAGTGAATCAGGTAGCTTCGGGGGCTACACCTTC CASSESGSFGGYTF
TRBJ2-5 - TRBV10-1 - TGCGCCAGCTCCTCGGGCCCCTCGGGGACCCAGTACTTC CASSSGPSGTQYF
TRBJ2-1 few TRBV19 TRBD1 TGTGCCAGTAGCAGGGACAGGGTAAGGGAGCAGTTCTTC CASSRDRVREQFF
TRBJ2-3 - TRBV7-2 - TGTGCCAGCAGCTTAGCCTTCTCTAGCACAGATACGCAGTATTTT CASSLAFSSTDTQYF
TRBJ1-1 many TRBV6-6 - TGTGCCAGCAGTCAACAGTACAACACTGAAGCTTTCTTT CASSQQYNTEAFF
TRBJ2-3 once TRBV6-1 - TGTGCCAGCAAATCCTTCTCCACAGATACGCAGTATTTT CASKSFSTDTQYF
TRBJ1-5 - TRBV7-9 - TGTGCCAGCAGCTTAGAGAGTAGCAATCAGCCCCAGCATTTT CASSLESSNQPQHF
TRBJ1-1 - TRBV19 - TGTGCCAGTAGTATCCAGCCTAACACTGAAGCTTTCTTT CASSIQPNTEAFF
TRBJ2-1 - TRBV2 - TGTGCCAGCAGTGGACTTGGACAAAAGGAGCAGTTCTTC CASSGLGQKEQFF
TRBJ2-4 - TRBV4-1 TRBD2 TGCGCCAGCAGCCAAGGGGGCGGGAGGGGAGTTTTGTTGGACATTCAGTACTTC CASSQGGGRGVLLDIQYF
TRBJ2-4 - TRBV10-3 TRBD1 TGTGCCATCAGTGACGATGGGACAGGCGCGATCTTC CAISDDGTGAIF
TRBJ1-3 once TRBV7-2 - TGTGCCAGCAGCCGTTCCTTCGGGGGTTCTGGAAACACCATATATTTT CASSRSFGGSGNTIYF
TRBJ2-5 - TRBV7-2 TRBD2 TGTGCCAGCAGCTTAGGGGATCTAGCGGGGGCCCAAGAGACCCAGTACTTC CASSLGDLAGAQETQYF
TRBJ1-2 - TRBV28 TRBD1 TGTGCCAGCAGGGGGGACAGTAACTATGGCTACACCTTC CASRGDSNYGYTF
TRBJ1-2 - TRBV6-5 - TGTGCCAGCAGTGCACGGGGTGGGATCACCTTC CASSARGGITF
TRBJ2-2 - TRBV13 TRBD1 TGTGCCAGCAGCCCCCCCCGGGACAGGGGGCTAGCCGGGGAGCTGTTTTTT CASSPPRDRGLAGELFF
TRBJ2-3 - TRBV5-1 - TGCGCCAGCAGATTATCAGATACGCAGTATTTT CASRLSDTQYF
TRBJ2-5 - TRBV11-2 - TGTGCCAGCAGCGCGGACTGGACCCAGTACTTC CASSADWTQYF
TRBJ2-7 - TRBV6-6 TRBD2 TGTGCCAGCGGGCGGGGGTACGACGAGCAGTACTTC CASGRGYDEQYF
TRBJ2-5 - TRBV11-2 - TGTGCCAGCAGCTTAGGTGGGGGCAGCGCAGGTGGAGAGACCCAGTACTTC CASSLGGGSAGGETQYF
TRBJ2-2 - TRBV19 - TGTGCCAGTAGGGACCGAGCTAAATTGAACACCGGGGAGCTGTTTTTT CASRDRAKLNTGELFF
TRBJ1-2 - TRBV5-1 TRBD1 TGCGCCAGCAGTTCCGGGACAGGGTTTGGCTATGGCTACACCTTC CASSSGTGFGYGYTF
TRBJ2-7 once TRBV13 TRBD2 TGTGCCAGCAGTTGGGCCTTAGCGGGGTTCTACGAGCAGTACTTC CASSWALAGFYEQYF
TRBJ2-7 - TRBV2 TRBD1 TGTGCCAGCAGTAGACAGGGGAGCGAGCAGTACTTC CASSRQGSEQYF
TRBJ1-4 - TRBV28 TRBD1 TGTGCCAGCTCGGACAGGGGACCGGAAAAACTGTTTTTT CASSDRGPEKLFF
TRBJ2-3 - TRBV5-4 TRBD2 TGTGCCAGCAGCTCCGGGGGGAGCGGCACAGATACGCAGTATTTT CASSSGGSGTDTQYF
TRBJ1-3 - TRBV7-9 TRBD1 TGTGCCAGCAGCTTGACAGGGGGAGCTGGAAACACCATATATTTT CASSLTGGAGNTIYF
TRBJ1-6 - TRBV19 - TGTGCCAGTAGTACAGCGGAAAAGGCTAATTCACCCCTCCACTTT CASSTAEKANSPLHF
TRBJ2-7 - TRBV4-1 - TGCGCCAGCAGCCTCCGCGTGGACAGCGTTCCGTCCTACGAGCAGTACTTC CASSLRVDSVPSYEQYF
TRBJ1-3 - TRBV4-3 - TGCGCCAGCAGCCAAACCCCAGCGAGCTCTGGAAACACCATATATTTT CASSQTPASSGNTIYF
TRBJ1-2 - TRBV5-1 - TGCGCCAGCAGCGTTAATCAGGGGAGAAATGGCTACACCTTC CASSVNQGRNGYTF
TRBJ2-5 few TRBV6-1 TRBD2 TGTGCCAGCAGTGAAGAAGTAGAACTAGCGGGGGGCCCGGAAGAGACCCAGTACTTC CASSEEVELAGGPEETQYF